The rows below give T cell receptor beta chains drawn from one sample of a study of a mutant IDH1 vaccine in newly diagnosed glioma. Measured with immunoSEQ multiplex PCR; TCRdb has only the in-frame clones, and not every one. The table has fewer than 65,000 clones, about 80% seen once. The antigens of these receptors remain unknown. This specimen consisted of PBMCs, obtained from a glioma patient whose treatment included an IDH1 peptide vaccine. These receptors originate from a man aged 25-45 years with glioma. CDR3s include the opening cysteine and the closing phenylalanine or tryptophan. D genes are given only for firm matches. Not all rows give a size; the values are once, few, many and, for expanded clones, a class.

d_call,j_call,v_call,clone_size,cdr3_nt,cdr3_aa
.,TRBJ1-1,TRBV6-1,.,TGTGCCAGCAGCGAACAGGACAAGGGCCCGGTGGGGCCTGAAGCTTTCTTT,CASSEQDKGPVGPEAFF
TRBD1,TRBJ2-1,TRBV9,once,TGTGCCAGCAGCGTGGGACAGGGGTCGGAGCAGTTCTTC,CASSVGQGSEQFF
.,TRBJ2-7,TRBV20-1,.,TGCAGTGCTATACAGCGCTACGAGCAGTACTTC,CSAIQRYEQYF
.,TRBJ1-5,TRBV27,.,TGTGCCAGCAGCCAGTTGAGGAAGGGGAGAAACCAGCCCCAGCATTTT,CASSQLRKGRNQPQHF
.,TRBJ2-7,TRBV7-9,.,TGTGCCAGCAGCTGGGGAGCGGATAGGACTACCTACGAGCAGTACTTC,CASSWGADRTTYEQYF
.,TRBJ1-2,TRBV28,.,TGTGCCAGTATCCGGGGGGACTATGGCTACACCTTC,CASIRGDYGYTF
.,TRBJ1-1,TRBV6-5,.,TGTGCCAGCAGTCAGACACAGGATGACACTGAAGCTTTCTTT,CASSQTQDDTEAFF
TRBD2,TRBJ2-7,TRBV4-1,once,TGCGCCAGCAGCCAAGGGTCTAGCGGGGCAGCCTACGAGCAGTACTTC,CASSQGSSGAAYEQYF
.,TRBJ1-2,TRBV28,.,TGTGCCAGCAACCTGGGGGGCTACACCTTC,CASNLGGYTF
TRBD2,TRBJ2-6,TRBV4-1,.,TGCGCCAGCAGCCAAGGATGGGGGGGTTCTGGGGCCAACGTCCTGACTTTC,CASSQGWGGSGANVLTF
TRBD1,TRBJ1-1,TRBV28,.,TGTGCCAGCAGTTCGTCCGGGACAGGGAGAGGAGAAGCTTTCTTT,CASSSSGTGRGEAFF
TRBD1,TRBJ2-7,TRBV18,.,TGTGCCAGCTCACCCACAGGGGGCGGGGGCTACGAGCAGTACTTC,CASSPTGGGGYEQYF
TRBD1,TRBJ2-1,TRBV7-7,.,TGTGCCAGCAGCTTGGACAGGAGCTCCTACAATGAGCAGTTCTTC,CASSLDRSSYNEQFF
.,TRBJ2-1,TRBV7-6,.,TGTGCCAGCAGCTTAGGGCTCACAGGTATTCTTGGAAATGAGCAGTTCTTC,CASSLGLTGILGNEQFF
TRBD2,TRBJ2-1,TRBV12-5,once,TGTGCTAGTGCCCCGGGACTAGTGGGGAATGAGCAGTTCTTC,CASAPGLVGNEQFF
.,TRBJ2-7,TRBV7-9,.,TGTGCCAGCAGCTTCGGGAGCTCCTACGAGCAGTACTTC,CASSFGSSYEQYF
TRBD1,TRBJ1-6,TRBV6-4,once,TGTGCCAGCAGCGCGTTTGACAGGGAGATTAATTCACCCCTCCACTTT,CASSAFDREINSPLHF
.,TRBJ1-1,TRBV19,few,TGTGCCAGTAGTATGCATCGCGGAAGGAACACTGAAGCTTTCTTT,CASSMHRGRNTEAFF
.,TRBJ1-5,TRBV15,few,TGTGCCACCGGCGCATTCAGGGAGGATCAGCCCCAGCATTTT,CATGAFREDQPQHF
.,TRBJ2-1,TRBV11-2,.,TGTGCCAGCAGCAGTCCCTCGTCAGATGAGCAGTTCTTC,CASSSPSSDEQFF
TRBD1,TRBJ1-3,TRBV6-6,few,TGTGCCAGCAGTCACCAGGGACAGGGTTCTGGAAACACCATATATTTT,CASSHQGQGSGNTIYF
.,TRBJ2-3,TRBV5-1,.,TGCGCCAGCAGCCTAATCGTAGGGGGTATCGGGACAGATACGCAGTATTTT,CASSLIVGGIGTDTQYF
.,TRBJ2-7,TRBV7-6,once,TGTGCCAGCAGCTTCGGGGCGGCGGGGGAGCAGTACTTC,CASSFGAAGEQYF
.,TRBJ2-1,TRBV15,.,TGTGCCACCAGCGTCCGCTTCGGTAGGCAGGGTGGCAATGAGCAGTTCTTC,CATSVRFGRQGGNEQFF
TRBD1,TRBJ1-3,TRBV11-2,.,TGTGCCAGCTTCTCGGACAGGGGTTTGTCTGGAAACACCATATATTTT,CASFSDRGLSGNTIYF
.,TRBJ1-1,TRBV18,.,TGTGCCAGCTCTAGTGACAAGACAGGTACGAACACTGAAGCTTTCTTT,CASSSDKTGTNTEAFF
TRBD1,TRBJ1-5,TRBV6-5,.,TGTGCCAGCAGTCCGGGACAGGGCGGAAATCAGCCCCAGCATTTT,CASSPGQGGNQPQHF
.,TRBJ2-3,TRBV9,.,TGTGCCAGCAGCGCCAGGGGATGGGGCACAGATACGCAGTATTTT,CASSARGWGTDTQYF
.,TRBJ2-7,TRBV25-1,.,TGTGCCAGCAGTGAAAGTCTTCCCTCAGCCGAGCAGTACTTC,CASSESLPSAEQYF
.,TRBJ2-4,TRBV5-1,once,TGCGCCAGCAGCTTGGCAGGCCCAGCCAAAAACATTCAGTACTTC,CASSLAGPAKNIQYF
TRBD1,TRBJ2-5,TRBV6-1,.,TGTGCCAGCAGCAGGGGGCCCCAGTACTTC,CASSRGPQYF
TRBD1,TRBJ2-7,TRBV11-2,.,TGTGCCAGCAGCTCGTACCCCGGGACAGGGGGATCTACGAGGCAGTACTTC,CASSSYPGTGGSTRQYF